The clone carrying this TCR beta chain showed up just a few times. Its target is not known. This record belongs to a study of CD8 T cells in ankylosing spondylitis. TCRdb re-analysed the 5' RACE reads in MiXCR, keeping a single row per CDR3 protein. The sample has around 39,000 distinct CDR3 sequences, 9.5% to 12% seen once. Germline CDR1 is ENHRY and CDR2 is SYGVKD. The CDR3 is 15 residues long. The ends were cut back, 4 bases at V and 5 bases at J, with 17 bases in the middle. Study-wide results and caveats: Previous work reported some of these motif variants in the synovial fluid and blood of reactive arthritis. Significant enrichment of disease-linked clones was reportedly seen in matched ankylosing spondylitis synovial fluid.

Source material: synovial fluid, either unsorted or a sorted T cell fraction (not recorded which). The V call is TRBV10-3, the J call TRBJ1-1; a weak D match, TRBD1 (5 bases). The TCR was taken from a male donor with ankylosing spondylitis. CDR3 amino acids: CAISARWGKDTEAFF. The CDR3 DNA follows: TGTGCCATCAGTGCAAGGTGGGGCAAGGATACTGAAGCTTTCTTT.